Below are 19 T cell receptor beta chains sequenced from a single sample in a study of blood T cell repertoires in COVID-19 (dated by TCRdb to 2018 to 2020). Library creation used the immunoSEQ multiplex PCR assay. Drawn from immuneACCESS, this table holds only the in-frame rearrangements with V and J called that TCRdb kept. Clones are partly lost; checked studies trace under half to an unresolved V gene and leave the rest unexplained. Recorded for this sample are about 180,000 clones; approximately 88% of them occurred a single time. The top ten hold under 4.5% of the sample. Sequences were obtained from peripheral blood. The source of these receptors is a woman under 40 with acute or convalescent COVID-19.

This chain uses TRBV10-3 with TRBJ1-4; D ambiguous. Per the germline V gene, CDR1 is ENHRY and CDR2 is SYGVKD. CDR3 size: 12 residues. V dropped 5 bases and J dropped 5 bases, with 6 bases sitting between them. The CDR3 DNA reads as TGTGCCATCAGTCGAGCAAATGAAAAACTGTTTTTT. It translates to CAISRANEKLFF.

The chain employs TRBV7-2 and TRBJ1-5; D gene uncertain. Trimming took off 8 bases at V and 7 bases at J, with 15 bases between the two ends. The CDR3 is made up of 13 amino acids. The germline V gene encodes CDR1 SGHTA and CDR2 FQGNSA. CDR3 nucleotides: TGTGCCAGCGCCATAGAACCATCCCAGCCCCAGCATTTT. Its translation is CASAIEPSQPQHF.

V and J are TRBV12-3 or TRBV12-4 and TRBJ1-5; D remains unclear. CDR3 length: 12 residues. V dropped 6 bases and J dropped 7 bases, with 10 bases sitting between them. CDR3 nucleotides: TGTGCCAGCAGGATGGGAGGGCAGCCCCAGCATTTT. Translating it yields CASRMGGQPQHF.

V usage is TRBV18 and J usage is TRBJ1-2, with 9 bases fitting TRBD1. This CDR3 contains 15 residues. V lost 5 bases, J lost 4 bases, and 8 bases stayed unmatched. Germline V gene sequence: CDR1 KGHSH, CDR2 LQKENI. This CDR3 is CASSSRQGVFYGYTF. Here the CDR3 DNA reads TGTGCCAGCTCATCCCGACAGGGGGTGTTCTATGGCTACACCTTC.

The rearrangement uses TRBV6-1 and TRBJ2-7, with unresolved D. CDR1 is MNHNS, CDR2 SASEGT, per germline. V was shortened by 1 base and J by 6 bases, with 10 bases between the two germline ends. This CDR3 region has 13 residues. CDR3: CASSEVGGFEQYF. The DNA of the CDR3 is TGTGCCAGCAGTGAAGTTGGCGGATTCGAGCAGTACTTC.

V and J are TRBV7-6 and TRBJ1-5; D remains ambiguous. The CDR3 is made up of 15 amino acids. Between the trimmed V and J ends, which lost 5 bases and 0 bases, there was a span of 11 bases. The germline CDR1 and CDR2 sequences are SGHVS and FNYEAQ. CDR3 in amino acids: CASSLIYYSNQPQHF. The DNA of the CDR3 is TGTGCCAGCAGCCTAATCTACTATAGCAATCAGCCCCAGCATTTT.

The chain recombines TRBV7-9 with TRBJ1-6; TRBD1 is a possible D gene (5 bases). The CDR3 length is 17 residues. V shed 1 base and J shed 6 bases, with 16 bases lying between them. Germline V gene data show CDR1 as SEHNR and CDR2 as FQNEAQ (reference sequence). This CDR3 is CASSLGDRGWGNSPLHF. Here the CDR3 DNA reads TGTGCCAGCAGCTTAGGTGACAGAGGCTGGGGTAATTCACCCCTCCACTTT. Using reference TRBV7-9 and TRBJ1-6 for the parts outside the CDR3, the full variable domain is DTGVSQNPRHKITKRGQNVTFRCDPISEHNRLYWYRQTLGQGPEFLTYFQNEAQLEKSRLLSDRFSAERPKGSFSTLEIQRTEQGDSAMYLCASSLGDRGWGNSPLHFGNGTRLTVT.

This sequence joins TRBV5-1 and TRBJ2-1, with D maybe TRBD2 (6 bases). Germline values: CDR1 SGHRS, CDR2 YFSETQ. V was cut by 2 bases and J by 5 bases, with 11 bases left in between. The CDR3 has 14 amino acids. The CDR3 protein is CASSFFGGNNEQFF. CDR3 nucleotides: TGCGCCAGCAGCTTTTTTGGGGGGAACAATGAGCAGTTCTTC.

This chain uses TRBV24-1 with TRBJ2-2; D is possibly TRBD2 (7 bases). Germline V gene lookup returns CDR1 KGHDR and CDR2 SFDVKD. The length of the CDR3 is 18 residues. V lost 3 bases and J lost 6, with 22 bases in between. DNA for the CDR3: TGTGCCACCAGTGATCCTGGGATCCCGGGGGGCTTTGCCGGGGAGCTGTTTTTT. The encoded protein is CATSDPGIPGGFAGELFF.

The rearrangement joins TRBV9 to TRBJ2-6, with D hard to call. The CDR3 runs to 16 residues. Germline V gives CDR1 SGDLS, CDR2 YYNGEE. Deletions cut 3 bases from V and 0 bases from J, with 10 bases between. This CDR3 is CASSGTRNSGANVLTF. Written as DNA, the CDR3 is TGTGCCAGCAGCGGTACCAGGAACTCTGGGGCCAACGTCCTGACTTTC.

The V and J genes are TRBV4-2 and TRBJ2-5; 7 nucleotides line up with TRBD2. CDR3 size: 16 residues. Germline V gives CDR1 LGHNA, CDR2 YNFKEQ. V gave up 1 base and J gave up 2 bases; unmatched junction bases: 7. In DNA form, the CDR3 reads TGTGCCAGCAGCCAAGCGAGACGGGGAGGGCAAGAGACCCAGTACTTC. It translates to CASSQARRGGQETQYF.

V and J are TRBV18 and TRBJ2-1; a weak D match, TRBD2 (6 bases). V lost 0 bases to trimming and J lost 10 bases, with 13 bases between them. The CDR3 is 14 amino acids. Germline V CDR1 and CDR2: KGHSH, LQKENI. DNA for the CDR3: TGTGCCAGCTCACCACCAAACGCGGGGAAAGAGCAGTTCTTC. This sequence encodes CASSPPNAGKEQFF.

The CDR3 protein is CATSDMTGAGELFF. In DNA, the CDR3 is TGTGCCACCAGTGATATGACAGGGGCCGGGGAGCTGTTTTTT. This chain connects TRBV24-1 to TRBJ2-2; 8 bases are a match to TRBD1. Per the germline V gene, CDR1 is KGHDR and CDR2 is SFDVKD. The CDR3 has 14 residues. After removal of 3 bases from V and 6 bases from J, the junction contained 2 bases not matched to a gene.

The gene calls are TRBV5-4 and TRBJ2-3, with D possibly TRBD2 on 6 matching bases. This CDR3 region has 14 residues. The V end was cut by 2 bases, the J end by 6 bases, with 13 bases between. Germline V CDR1 and CDR2: SGHNT, YYREEE (reference sequence). For the CDR3, the DNA is TGTGCCAGCAGCTTCATCGGGAGTTCGGATACGCAGTATTTT. Translation gives CASSFIGSSDTQYF.

This rearrangement joins TRBV2 to TRBJ2-1; D is perhaps TRBD2 (5 bases). V was clipped by 6 bases and J by 9 bases, with 18 bases between them. This CDR3 spans 14 amino acids. Per the germline V gene, CDR1 is SNHLY and CDR2 is FYNNEI. The chain's CDR3 is CASSQEVPITEQFF. The CDR3 coding sequence is TGTGCCAGCAGCCAGGAGGTCCCCATCACTGAGCAGTTCTTC.

The chain joins TRBV3-1 (or the pseudogene TRBV3-2) to TRBJ2-1, with 9 bases matching TRBD2. Germline values: CDR1 LGHDT, CDR2 YNNKEL (reference sequence). The ends lost 4 bases at V and 5 bases at J; junction bases unmatched: 3. This CDR3 contains 14 residues. The CDR3 nucleotides are TGTGCCAGCAGCCTTTCTAGCGGGAACAATGAGCAGTTCTTC. It specifies CASSLSSGNNEQFF.

The chain is built from TRBV5-1 and TRBJ2-1; 7 nucleotides agree with TRBD2. The CDR3 runs 16 residues. With 5 bases clipped from V and 0 bases from J, the junction kept 8 bases outside the gene matches. Germline V lookup: CDR1 SGHRS, CDR2 YFSETQ. CDR3 loop: CASRASGFSSYNEQFF. The CDR3 DNA reads TGCGCCAGCAGAGCTAGCGGTTTTAGCTCCTACAATGAGCAGTTCTTC. The whole variable domain, filled in from reference TRBV5-1 and TRBJ2-1, reads KAGVTQTPRYLIKTRGQQVTLSCSPISGHRSVSWYQQTPGQGLQFLFEYFSETQRNKGNFPGRFSGRQFSNSRSEMNVSTLELGDSALYLCASRASGFSSYNEQFFGPGTRLTVL.

The J gene is TRBJ2-7, the V gene TRBV6-5; TRBD1 is a possible D gene (6 bases). Trimming pared 6 bases from V and 3 bases from J, leaving 15 bases between. The CDR3 extends over 14 amino acids. Germline V CDR1 and CDR2: MNHEY, SVGAGI. The CDR3 protein is CASRTPGTNYEQYF. The CDR3 DNA follows: TGTGCCAGCAGAACACCCGGGACAAACTACGAGCAGTACTTC.

This clone was seen only a few times. CDR3 sequence: CAGQNGEVGYNEQFF. CDR3 sequence (DNA): TGTGCCGGACAAAATGGGGAGGTGGGTTACAATGAGCAGTTCTTC. The rearrangement links TRBV7-9 to TRBJ2-1; D might be TRBD2 (6 bases). This CDR3 has 15 residues. With 11 bases removed from V and 4 bases from J, the gap between germline ends came to 21 bases. Germline lookup yields CDR1 SEHNR and CDR2 FQNEAQ (reference sequence).